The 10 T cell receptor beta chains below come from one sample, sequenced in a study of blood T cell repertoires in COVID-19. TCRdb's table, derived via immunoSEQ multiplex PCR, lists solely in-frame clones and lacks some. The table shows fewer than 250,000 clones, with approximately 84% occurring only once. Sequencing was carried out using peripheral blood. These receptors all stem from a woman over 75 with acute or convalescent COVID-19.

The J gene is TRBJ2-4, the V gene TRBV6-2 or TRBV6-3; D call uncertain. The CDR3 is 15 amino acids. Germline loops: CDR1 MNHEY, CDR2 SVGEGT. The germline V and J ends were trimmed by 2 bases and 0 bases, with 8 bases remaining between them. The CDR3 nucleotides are TGTGCCAGCAGTTACGACCGACTAGCCAAAAACATTCAGTACTTC. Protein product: CASSYDRLAKNIQYF.

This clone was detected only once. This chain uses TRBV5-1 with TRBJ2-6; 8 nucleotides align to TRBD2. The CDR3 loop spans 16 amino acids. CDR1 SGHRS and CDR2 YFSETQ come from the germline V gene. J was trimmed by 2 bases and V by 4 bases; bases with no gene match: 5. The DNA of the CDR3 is TGCGCCAGCAGCCCTGCGGGGGGCCCTGGGGCCAACGTCCTGACTTTC. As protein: CASSPAGGPGANVLTF.

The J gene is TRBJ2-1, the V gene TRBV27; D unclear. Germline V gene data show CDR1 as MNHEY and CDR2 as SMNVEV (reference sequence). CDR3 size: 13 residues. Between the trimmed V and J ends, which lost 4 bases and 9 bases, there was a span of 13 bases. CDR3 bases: TGTGCCAGCAGTTCCCTGGGTCCGGGTGAGCAGTTCTTC. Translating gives CASSSLGPGEQFF.

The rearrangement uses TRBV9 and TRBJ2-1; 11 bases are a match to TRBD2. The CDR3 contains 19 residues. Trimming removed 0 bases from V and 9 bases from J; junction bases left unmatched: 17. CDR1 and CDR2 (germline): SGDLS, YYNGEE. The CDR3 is CASSVGSGGIAGGPGEQFF. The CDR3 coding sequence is TGTGCCAGCAGCGTAGGATCGGGTGGAATAGCGGGAGGGCCTGGTGAGCAGTTCTTC.

The DNA of the CDR3 is TGTGCCAGCAGCCTACTATCAGATACGCAGTATTTT. This sequence encodes CASSLLSDTQYF. The J gene is TRBJ2-3, the V gene TRBV2; D gene unclear. The ends were cut back, 6 bases at V and 4 bases at J, with 8 bases in the middle. This CDR3 comprises 12 residues. Per the germline V gene, CDR1 is SNHLY and CDR2 is FYNNEI.

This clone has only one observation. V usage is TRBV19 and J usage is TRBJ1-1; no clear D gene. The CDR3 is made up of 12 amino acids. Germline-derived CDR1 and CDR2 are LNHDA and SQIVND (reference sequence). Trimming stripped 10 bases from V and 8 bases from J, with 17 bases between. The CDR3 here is CATYYNSLEAFF. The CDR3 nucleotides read TGTGCCACTTATTATAATTCTCTCGAAGCTTTCTTT.

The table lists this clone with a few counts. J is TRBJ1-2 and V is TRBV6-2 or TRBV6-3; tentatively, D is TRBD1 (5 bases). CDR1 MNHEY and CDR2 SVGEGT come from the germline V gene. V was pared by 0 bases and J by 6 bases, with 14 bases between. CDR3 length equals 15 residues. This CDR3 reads CASSYSGQYRDGYTF. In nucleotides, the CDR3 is TGTGCCAGCAGTTACTCGGGGCAATATAGGGATGGCTACACCTTC.

The CDR3 coding sequence is TGTGCCAGCAGTGAACGACAGGGGGCTGAAAAACTGTTTTTT. Its protein product is CASSERQGAEKLFF. The chain employs TRBV2 and TRBJ1-4, with 10 nucleotides matching TRBD1. The CDR3 length is 14 residues. CDR1 and CDR2 from the germline V gene are SNHLY and FYNNEI. V lost 2 bases to trimming and J lost 7 bases; unmatched junction nucleotides: 1. The whole variable domain, filled in from reference TRBV2 and TRBJ1-4, reads EPEVTQTPSHQVTQMGQEVILRCVPISNHLYFYWYRQILGQKVEFLVSFYNNEISEKSEIFDDQFSVERPDGSNFTLKIRSTKLEDSAMYFCASSERQGAEKLFFGSGTQLSVL.

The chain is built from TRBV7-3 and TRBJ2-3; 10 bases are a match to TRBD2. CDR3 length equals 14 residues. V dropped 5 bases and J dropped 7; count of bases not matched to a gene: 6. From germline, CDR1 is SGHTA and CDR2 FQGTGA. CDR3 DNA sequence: TGTGCCAGCAGCCCTAGCGGGAGAGGGAATACGCAGTATTTT. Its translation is CASSPSGRGNTQYF.

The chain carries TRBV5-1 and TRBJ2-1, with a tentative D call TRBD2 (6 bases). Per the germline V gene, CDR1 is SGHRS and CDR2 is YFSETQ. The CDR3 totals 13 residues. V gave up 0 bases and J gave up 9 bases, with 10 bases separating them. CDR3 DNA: TGCGCCAGCAGCTTGGTGGAGGGTACTGAGCAGTTCTTC. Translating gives CASSLVEGTEQFF.